This TCR beta chain is drawn from a study of CD8+CD57+ T cells in acquired aplastic anemia. Study-level information: The DNA of sorted CD4+ and CD8+ cells averaged roughly 3.2 ug.

Concerning this clonotype itself: Its antigen is as yet unknown. One end of the junction varies from germline; a read error may be responsible.

Study findings and constraints: Sharing between patients and controls was observed for around 30 CD8+ CDR3 sequences. Patient and control CD8+ Simpson's diversity was not significantly different.

Germline V gene sequence: CDR1 SSHAT, CDR2 FNYEAQ (reference sequence). This CDR3 is built from 15 residues. CDR3 and TCR beta VDJ profiling relied on genomic DNA as the template. MiXCR, run by TCRdb on the reads, gives a single entry per CDR3 protein. The table lists approximately 130,000 distinct CDR3 sequences, under 60% of them singletons. Patients picked for sequencing had shown CD8+CD57+ cell expansion detected by flow cytometry. By the time of blood sampling, patients had still received no therapy. The receptor was derived from a human donor with aplastic anemia. The chain employs TRBV7-7 and TRBJ2-7; TRBD1 matches 7 bases. The sequencing sample was made of sorted CD4+, CD8+, or CD8+CD57+ T cells (not recorded which) from PBMCs. Written as DNA, the CDR3 is TGTGCTAGCAGCCCCTGCAGACAGGGCCCCTACGAGCAGTACTTC. Translated, it gives CASSPCRQGPYEQYF. The full variable domain, completed using reference TRBV7-7 and TRBJ2-7, is GAGVSQSPRYKVTKRGQDVTLRCDPISSHATLYWYQQALGQGPEFLTYFNYEAQPDKSGLPSDRFSAERPEGSISTLTIQRTEQRDSAMYRCASSPCRQGPYEQYFGPGTRLTVT.